The text below deals with one T cell receptor beta chain. This specimen belongs to a study of blood T cell repertoires in COVID-19. This table comes from immunoSEQ multiplex PCR, and its TCRdb copy is limited to in-frame clones, with some not included. The table has roughly 250,000 clones, approximately 82% seen once; the top ten hold 4.9%. The CDR3 is 15 amino acids. J gave up 9 bases and V 0 bases, and 4 bases lay outside the gene matches. In germline, CDR1 is SGHRS, CDR2 YFSETQ. What was sequenced was peripheral blood. The V call is TRBV5-1, the J call TRBJ1-6; 9 bases are shared with TRBD1. The TCR originated in a woman older than 75 with active or convalescent COVID-19. The CDR3 region has the DNA TGCGCCAGCAGCTTGGTGGGACAGGGCAGTTCACCCCTCCACTTT. Its protein is CASSLVGQGSSPLHF.